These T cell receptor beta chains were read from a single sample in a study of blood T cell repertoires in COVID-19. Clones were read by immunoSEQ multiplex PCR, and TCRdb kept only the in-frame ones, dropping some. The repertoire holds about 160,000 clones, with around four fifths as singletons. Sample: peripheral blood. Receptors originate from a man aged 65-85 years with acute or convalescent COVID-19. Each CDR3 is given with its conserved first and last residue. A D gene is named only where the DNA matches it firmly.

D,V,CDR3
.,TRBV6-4,CASSPGGANVLTF
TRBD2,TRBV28,CASTSGRYEQFF
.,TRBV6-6,CASTDTETQYF
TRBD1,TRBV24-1,CATSDFSLGTGEETQYF
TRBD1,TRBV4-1,CASSQVAGQEYEQYF
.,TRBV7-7,CASSSTGHSTDTQYF
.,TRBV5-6,CASSLSLNEQFF
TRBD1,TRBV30,CAWSPDRGDEQYF
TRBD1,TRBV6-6,CASSRRGTAGDYGYTF
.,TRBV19,CASSIPQGGTGELFF
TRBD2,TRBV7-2,CASSSPSGGAGWSYNEQFF
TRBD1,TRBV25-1,CASRDRGTTGTGELFF
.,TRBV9,CASSATRGMSSYEQYF
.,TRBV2,CASSEGRVYGYTF
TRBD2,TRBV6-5,CASSVERGRYF
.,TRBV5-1,CASSLGPSGDTQYF
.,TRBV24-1,CATGKEGNQPQHF
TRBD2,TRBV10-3,CAISDPRTSGRHDRETQYF
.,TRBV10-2,CASSPDPGLAGNTIYF
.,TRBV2,CASSERGMMPSGSYEQYF
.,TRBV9,CASSAQTEAYEQYF
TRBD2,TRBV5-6,CASGRRGGFPDTQYF
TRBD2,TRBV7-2,CASRMGLANEQYF
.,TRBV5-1,CASSLDTSPGYGYTF
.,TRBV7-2,CASRPPGQKYNEQFF
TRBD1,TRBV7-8,CASSPSTGSNEQYF
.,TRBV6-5,CASEDRNTGELFF
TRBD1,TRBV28,CASSGQGMGTEAFF
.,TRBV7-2,CASSLPGLINEQFF